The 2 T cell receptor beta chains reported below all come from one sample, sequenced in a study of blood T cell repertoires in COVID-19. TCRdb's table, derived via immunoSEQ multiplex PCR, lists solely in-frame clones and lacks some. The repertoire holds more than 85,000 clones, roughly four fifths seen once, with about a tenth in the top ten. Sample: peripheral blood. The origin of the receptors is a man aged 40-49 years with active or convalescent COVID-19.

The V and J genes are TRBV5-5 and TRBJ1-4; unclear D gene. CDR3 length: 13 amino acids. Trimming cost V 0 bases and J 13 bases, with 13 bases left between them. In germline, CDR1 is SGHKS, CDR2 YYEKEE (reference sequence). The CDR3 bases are TGTGCCAGCAGCTTGGCCCCAACAGAGGGACTGTTTTTT. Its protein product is CASSLAPTEGLFF.

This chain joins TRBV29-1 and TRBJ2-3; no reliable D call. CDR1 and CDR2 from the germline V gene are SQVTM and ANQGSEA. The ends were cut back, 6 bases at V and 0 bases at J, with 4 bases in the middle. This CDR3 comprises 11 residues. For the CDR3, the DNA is TGCAGCGTCGGTAGCACAGATACGCAGTATTTT. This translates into CSVGSTDTQYF.